The source of this T cell receptor (beta chain) is a study of blood T cell repertoires in COVID-19. Study at large: Spain, Italy and the United States supplied samples that represented acute and convalescent COVID-19. T cells, B-cell-depleted T cells, or PBMCs supplied cDNA or gDNA.

The CDR3 totals 13 residues. V was cut by 4 bases and J by 8 bases, with 15 bases left in between. The germline V gene encodes CDR1 SGHRS and CDR2 YFSETQ. Authors' data handling: Nucleated cell number was recorded as an estimate derived from reference gene primer amplification. Sequenced by immunoSEQ multiplex PCR; TCRdb stores in-frame clones only, minus some. V and J calls and clone size are given by that table; D and trimming were obtained from the DNA. The table has 100,000 or so clones, about 75% seen once. The TCR was taken from a woman between 65 and 79 years old with acute or convalescent COVID-19. This chain joins TRBV5-1 and TRBJ1-2; no reliable D call. Sequenced sample: peripheral blood. The CDR3 here is CASSAVIGYGYTF. The DNA for the CDR3 is TGCGCCAGCAGCGCCGTAATCGGTTACGGCTACACCTTC.